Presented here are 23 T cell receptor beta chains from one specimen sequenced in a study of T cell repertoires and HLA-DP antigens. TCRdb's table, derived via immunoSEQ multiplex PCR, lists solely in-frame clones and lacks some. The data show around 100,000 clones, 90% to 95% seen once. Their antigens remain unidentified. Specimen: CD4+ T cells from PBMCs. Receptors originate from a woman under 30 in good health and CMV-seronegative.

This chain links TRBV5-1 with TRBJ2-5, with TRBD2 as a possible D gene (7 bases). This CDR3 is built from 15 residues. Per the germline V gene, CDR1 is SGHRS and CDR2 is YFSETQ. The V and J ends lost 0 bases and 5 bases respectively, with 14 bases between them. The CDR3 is CASSLGGGGVETQYF. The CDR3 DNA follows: TGCGCCAGCAGCTTGGGTGGCGGGGGCGTTGAGACCCAGTACTTC.

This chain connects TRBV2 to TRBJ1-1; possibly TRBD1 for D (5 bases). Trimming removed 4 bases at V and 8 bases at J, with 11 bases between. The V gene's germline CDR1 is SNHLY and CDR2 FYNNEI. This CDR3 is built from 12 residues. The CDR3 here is CASSGGALEAFF. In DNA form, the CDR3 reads TGTGCCAGCAGTGGAGGGGCGCTCGAAGCTTTCTTT.

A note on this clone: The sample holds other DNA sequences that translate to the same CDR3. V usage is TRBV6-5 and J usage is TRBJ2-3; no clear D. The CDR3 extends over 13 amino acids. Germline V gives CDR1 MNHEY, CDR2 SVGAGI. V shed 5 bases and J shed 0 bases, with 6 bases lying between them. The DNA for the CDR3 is TGTGCCAGCAGTCGCACAAGCACAGATACGCAGTATTTT. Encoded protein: CASSRTSTDTQYF.

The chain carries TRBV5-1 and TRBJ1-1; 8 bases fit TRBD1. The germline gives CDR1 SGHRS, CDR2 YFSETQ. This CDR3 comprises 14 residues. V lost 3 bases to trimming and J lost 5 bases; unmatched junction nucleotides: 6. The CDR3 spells CASSSQGARTEAFF. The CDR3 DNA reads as TGCGCCAGCAGCTCTCAGGGGGCGCGGACTGAAGCTTTCTTT. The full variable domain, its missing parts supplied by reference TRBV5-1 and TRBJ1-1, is KAGVTQTPRYLIKTRGQQVTLSCSPISGHRSVSWYQQTPGQGLQFLFEYFSETQRNKGNFPGRFSGRQFSNSRSEMNVSTLELGDSALYLCASSSQGARTEAFFGQGTRLTVV.

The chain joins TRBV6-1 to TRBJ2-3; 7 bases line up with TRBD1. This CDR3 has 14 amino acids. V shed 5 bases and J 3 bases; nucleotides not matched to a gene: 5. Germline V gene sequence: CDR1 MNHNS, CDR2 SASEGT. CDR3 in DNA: TGTGCCAGCAGTCCCAGGGGGAGTACAGATACGCAGTATTTT. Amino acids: CASSPRGSTDTQYF.

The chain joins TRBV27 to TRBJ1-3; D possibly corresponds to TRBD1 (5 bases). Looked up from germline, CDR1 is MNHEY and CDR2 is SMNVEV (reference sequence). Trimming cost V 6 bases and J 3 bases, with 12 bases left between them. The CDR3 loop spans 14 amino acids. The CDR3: CASSWTSSGNTIYF. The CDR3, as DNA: TGTGCCAGCAGCTGGACATCCAGTGGAAACACCATATATTTT.

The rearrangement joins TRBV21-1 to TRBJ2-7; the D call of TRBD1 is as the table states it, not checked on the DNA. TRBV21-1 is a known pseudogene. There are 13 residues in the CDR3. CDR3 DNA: TGTGCCAGCAGCAACAGACAGGTCCCGCCTAAGGACGTC. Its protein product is CASSNRQVPPKDV.

CDR3 region: CAITPDYADTQYF. The CDR3 coding sequence is TGTGCCATCACCCCTGACTACGCAGATACGCAGTATTTT. The genes are TRBV10-3 and TRBJ2-3, with D possibly TRBD2 on 5 matching bases. The CDR3 has 13 amino acids. V lost 7 bases and J lost 4, with 12 bases in between. Germline CDR1 is ENHRY and CDR2 is SYGVKD.

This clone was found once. The CDR3 bases are TGTGCCAGCAGCGTAGATCCTACTAGCGGGGGAACCGGGGAGCTGTTTTTT. It encodes CASSVDPTSGGTGELFF. V usage is TRBV9 and J usage is TRBJ2-2, with 11 bases identical to TRBD2. Trimming cost V 0 bases and J 5 bases; bases outside gene matches: 6. In germline, CDR1 is SGDLS, CDR2 YYNGEE. This CDR3 is built from 17 residues.

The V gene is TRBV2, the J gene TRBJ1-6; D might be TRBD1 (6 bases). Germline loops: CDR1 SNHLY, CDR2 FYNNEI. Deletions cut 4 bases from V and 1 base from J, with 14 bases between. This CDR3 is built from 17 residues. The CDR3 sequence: CASSGLGATSYNSPLHF. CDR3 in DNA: TGTGCCAGCAGTGGCTTGGGGGCTACTTCCTATAATTCACCCCTCCACTTT.

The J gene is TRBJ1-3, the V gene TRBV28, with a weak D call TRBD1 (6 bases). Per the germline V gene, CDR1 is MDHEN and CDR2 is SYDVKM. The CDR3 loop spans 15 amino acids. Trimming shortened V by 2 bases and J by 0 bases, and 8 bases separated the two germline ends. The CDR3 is CASSLQGFSGNTIYF. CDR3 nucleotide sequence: TGTGCCAGCAGTTTACAGGGGTTCTCTGGAAACACCATATATTTT.

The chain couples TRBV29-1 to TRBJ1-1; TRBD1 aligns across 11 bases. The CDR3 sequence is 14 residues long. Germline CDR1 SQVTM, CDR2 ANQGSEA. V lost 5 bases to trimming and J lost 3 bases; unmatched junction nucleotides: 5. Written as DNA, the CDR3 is TGCAGCGTTAACCCGGGACAGGGGGACACTGAAGCTTTCTTT. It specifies CSVNPGQGDTEAFF.

Here the CDR3 DNA reads TGTGCCAGCAGCCCGGCCGGTGTTCGTATGAACACTGAAGCTTTCTTT. Protein product: CASSPAGVRMNTEAFF. This sequence joins TRBV11-2 and TRBJ1-1; D remains ambiguous. Germline CDR1 SGHAT, CDR2 FQNNGV. V was cut by 5 bases and J by 0 bases, with 16 bases left in between. The CDR3 length is 16 residues.

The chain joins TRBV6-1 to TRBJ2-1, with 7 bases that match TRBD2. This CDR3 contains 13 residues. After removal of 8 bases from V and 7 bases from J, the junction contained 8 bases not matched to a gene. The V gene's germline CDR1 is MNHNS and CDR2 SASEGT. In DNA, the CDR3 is TGTGCCAGCCCCGCGCCGGGAGGAAATGAGCAGTTCTTC. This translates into CASPAPGGNEQFF.

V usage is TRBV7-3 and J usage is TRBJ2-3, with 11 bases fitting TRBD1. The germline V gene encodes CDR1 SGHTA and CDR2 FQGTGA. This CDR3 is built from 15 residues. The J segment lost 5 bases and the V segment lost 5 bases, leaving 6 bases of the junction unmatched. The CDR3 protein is CASSPGQGVGDTQYF. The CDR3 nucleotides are TGTGCCAGCAGCCCGGGACAGGGGGTAGGAGATACGCAGTATTTT.

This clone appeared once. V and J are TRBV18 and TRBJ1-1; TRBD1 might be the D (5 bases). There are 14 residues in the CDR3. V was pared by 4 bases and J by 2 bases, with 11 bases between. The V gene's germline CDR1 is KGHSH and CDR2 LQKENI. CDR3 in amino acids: CASSRETANTEAFF. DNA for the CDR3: TGTGCCAGCTCACGCGAGACAGCAAACACTGAAGCTTTCTTT.

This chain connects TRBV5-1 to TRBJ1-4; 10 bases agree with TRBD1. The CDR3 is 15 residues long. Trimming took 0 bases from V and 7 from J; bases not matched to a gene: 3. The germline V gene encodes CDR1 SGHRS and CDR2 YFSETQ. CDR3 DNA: TGCGCCAGCAGCTTGGGGGACAGGGGCCTTGAAAAACTGTTTTTT. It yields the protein CASSLGDRGLEKLFF.

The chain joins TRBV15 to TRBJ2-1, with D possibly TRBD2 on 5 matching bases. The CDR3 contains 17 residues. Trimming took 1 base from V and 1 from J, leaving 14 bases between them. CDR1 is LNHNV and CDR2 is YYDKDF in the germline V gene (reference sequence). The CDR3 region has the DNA TGTGCCACCAGCAGAGGTGGCGGGCTAAGGTCCTACAATGAGCAGTTCTTC. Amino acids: CATSRGGGLRSYNEQFF.

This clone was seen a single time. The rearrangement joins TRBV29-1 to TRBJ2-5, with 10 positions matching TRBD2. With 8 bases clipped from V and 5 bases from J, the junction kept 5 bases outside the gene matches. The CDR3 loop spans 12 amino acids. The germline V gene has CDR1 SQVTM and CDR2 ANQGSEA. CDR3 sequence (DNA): TGCAGCACAACTAGCGGGGCGGAGACCCAGTACTTC. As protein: CSTTSGAETQYF. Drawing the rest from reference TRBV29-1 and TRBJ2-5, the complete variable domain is SAVISQKPSRDICQRGTSLTIQCQVDSQVTMMFWYRQQPGQSLTLIATANQGSEATYESGFVIDKFPISRPNLTFSTLTVSNMSPEDSSIYLCSTTSGAETQYFGPGTRLLVL.

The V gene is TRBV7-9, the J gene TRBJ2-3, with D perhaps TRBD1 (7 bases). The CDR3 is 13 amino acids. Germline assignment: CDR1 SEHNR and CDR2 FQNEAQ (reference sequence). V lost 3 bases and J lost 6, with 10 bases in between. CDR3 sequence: CASSFSGGDTQYF. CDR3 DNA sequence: TGTGCCAGCAGCTTTTCAGGGGGGGATACGCAGTATTTT.

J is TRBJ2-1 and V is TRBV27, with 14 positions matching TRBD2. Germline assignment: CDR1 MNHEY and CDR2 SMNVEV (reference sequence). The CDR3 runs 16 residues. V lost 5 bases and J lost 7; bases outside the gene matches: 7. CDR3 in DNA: TGTGCCAGCAGTCCTCGACTAGCGGGAGGGTGGAATGAGCAGTTCTTC. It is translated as CASSPRLAGGWNEQFF.

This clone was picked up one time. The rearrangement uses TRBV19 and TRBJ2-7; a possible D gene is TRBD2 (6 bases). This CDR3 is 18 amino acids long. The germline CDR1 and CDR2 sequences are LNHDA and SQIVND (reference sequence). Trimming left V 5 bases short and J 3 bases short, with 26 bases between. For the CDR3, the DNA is TGTGCCAGTAGTCGCGCCCAAAGGGTGTCGCGGGGTTACTACGAGCAGTACTTC. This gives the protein CASSRAQRVSRGYYEQYF.

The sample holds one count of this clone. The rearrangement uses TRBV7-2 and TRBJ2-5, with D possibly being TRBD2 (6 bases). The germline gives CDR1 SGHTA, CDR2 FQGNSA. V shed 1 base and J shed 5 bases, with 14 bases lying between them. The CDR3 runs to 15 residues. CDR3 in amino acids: CASSLGPGVGETQYF. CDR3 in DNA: TGTGCCAGCAGCTTAGGACCGGGGGTGGGGGAGACCCAGTACTTC. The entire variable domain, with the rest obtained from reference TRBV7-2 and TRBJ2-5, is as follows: GAGVSQSPSNKVTEKGKDVELRCDPISGHTALYWYRQSLGQGLEFLIYFQGNSAPDKSGLPSDRFSAERTGGSVSTLTIQRTQQEDSAVYLCASSLGPGVGETQYFGPGTRLLVL.